This TCR beta chain originates from a study of blood T cell repertoires in COVID-19. Study information: COVID-19 samples collected from the United States, Italy and Spain covered acute and convalescent phases. Nucleic acid was either cDNA or gDNA, and it came from T cells, B-cell-depleted T cells, or PBMCs.

This CDR3 spans 15 amino acids. V lost 1 base, J lost 4 bases, and 5 bases stayed unmatched. Germline CDR1 and CDR2: SGHRS and YFSETQ. Original analysis: Estimated nucleated cell counts came from reference gene primer amplification. The method was immunoSEQ multiplex PCR; TCRdb's version includes in-frame clones alone and lacks a portion of them. From that table come the V and J calls and clone size; the DNA was used to work out D and trimming. The sample gives about 68,000 clones, more than 75% of which show up once; over 9.5% is in the top ten. This sequence was found in a human donor in a cohort sampled during active COVID-19. This sequence joins TRBV5-1 and TRBJ2-3, with 8 bases fitting TRBD1. The sample taken for sequencing was peripheral blood. CDR3 region: CASSLNQGAADTQYF. The CDR3, as DNA: TGCGCCAGCAGCTTGAATCAGGGGGCGGCAGATACGCAGTATTTT.